This TCR beta chain was obtained from a study of blood T cell repertoires in COVID-19. In the source study's methods: Nucleated cell counts were estimated from reference gene primer amplification. The table came from immunoSEQ multiplex PCR; TCRdb's copy has only in-frame clones and leaves some out. V, J and clone size are those of that table, while D and trimming were read from the DNA. Here the sample spans about 210,000 clones, approximately 84% being singletons. The sequence derives from a woman between 45 and 65 years old with active or convalescent COVID-19. What was sequenced was peripheral blood.

The CDR3 DNA follows: TGTGCCTGGTCTTCCTACCACAGCAATCAGCCCCAGCATTTT. It codes for CAWSSYHSNQPQHF. The chain employs TRBV30 and TRBJ1-5; no clear D gene. Germline V gene sequence: CDR1 GTSNPN, CDR2 SVGIG (reference sequence). Deletions cut 5 bases from V and 1 base from J, with 12 bases between. The CDR3 is 14 amino acids.